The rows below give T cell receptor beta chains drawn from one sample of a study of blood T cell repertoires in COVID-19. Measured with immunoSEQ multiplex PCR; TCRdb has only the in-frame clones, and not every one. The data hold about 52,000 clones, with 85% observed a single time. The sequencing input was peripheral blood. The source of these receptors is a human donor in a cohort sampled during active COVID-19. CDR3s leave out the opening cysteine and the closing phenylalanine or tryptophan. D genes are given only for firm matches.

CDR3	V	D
ASSSTSVTGGMGDQPQH	TRBV7-6	TRBD1
ASSPPRTREYNEQF	TRBV27	TRBD2
ARSLDDSQETQY	TRBV7-5	-
AVRRAGGGYT	TRBV30	TRBD1
ASSRTSGYNEQF	TRBV2	TRBD2
ASSPRVGGSSYEQY	TRBV7-9	-
ASSRSLLAGRDEQF	TRBV18	TRBD2
ASSIRQANSNQPQH	TRBV19	-
ASSPAQGDTEAF	TRBV3-1/TRBV3-2	TRBD1
ASSPLAGGGELF	TRBV19	TRBD2
ASSLAGSSNQPQH	TRBV5-1	-
ASSREGLFSYNEQF	TRBV5-1	TRBD2
SVAPGTGAYEQY	TRBV29-1	TRBD1
ASSLLLSPGNEQF	TRBV5-1	-
ASSFPTGGISGSPLH	TRBV28	TRBD1
ASSIPHAGSQETQY	TRBV21-1	-
ASSTLTGRSSYEQY	TRBV11-2	TRBD1